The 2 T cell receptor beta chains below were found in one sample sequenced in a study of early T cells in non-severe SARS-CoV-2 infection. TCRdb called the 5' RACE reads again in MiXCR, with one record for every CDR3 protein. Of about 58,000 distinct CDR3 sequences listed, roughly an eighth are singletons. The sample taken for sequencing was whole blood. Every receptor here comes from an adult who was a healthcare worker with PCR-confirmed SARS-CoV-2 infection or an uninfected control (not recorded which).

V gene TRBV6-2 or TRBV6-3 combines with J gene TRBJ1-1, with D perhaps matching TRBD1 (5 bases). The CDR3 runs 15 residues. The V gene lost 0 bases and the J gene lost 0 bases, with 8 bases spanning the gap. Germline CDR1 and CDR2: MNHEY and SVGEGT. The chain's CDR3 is CASSYSGVMNTEAFF. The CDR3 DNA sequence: TGTGCCAGCAGTTACTCGGGGGTAATGAACACTGAAGCTTTCTTT.

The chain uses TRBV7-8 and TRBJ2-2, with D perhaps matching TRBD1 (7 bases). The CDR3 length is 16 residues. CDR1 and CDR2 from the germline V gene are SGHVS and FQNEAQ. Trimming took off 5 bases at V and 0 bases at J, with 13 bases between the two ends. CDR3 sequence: CASSPAGGTNTGELFF. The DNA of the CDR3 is TGTGCCAGCAGCCCAGCAGGGGGGACGAACACCGGGGAGCTGTTTTTT. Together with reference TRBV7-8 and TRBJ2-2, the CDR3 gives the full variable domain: GAGVSQSPRYKVAKRGQDVALRCDPISGHVSLFWYQQALGQGPEFLTYFQNEAQLDKSGLPSDRFFAERPEGSVSTLKIQRTQQEDSAVYLCASSPAGGTNTGELFFGEGSRLTVL.